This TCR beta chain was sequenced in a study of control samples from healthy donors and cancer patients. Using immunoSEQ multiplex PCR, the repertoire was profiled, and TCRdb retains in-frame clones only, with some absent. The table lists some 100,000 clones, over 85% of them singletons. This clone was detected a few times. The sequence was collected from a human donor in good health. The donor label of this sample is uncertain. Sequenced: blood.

CDR3 region: CASSSGQDYGYTF. The CDR3 nucleotides read TGTGCCAGCAGTTCGGGACAGGACTATGGCTACACCTTC. J is TRBJ1-2 and V is TRBV28; 8 bases align to TRBD1. Germline V gives CDR1 MDHEN, CDR2 SYDVKM. The CDR3 length is 13 residues. The J segment lost 3 bases and the V segment lost 4 bases, leaving 1 base of the junction unmatched.